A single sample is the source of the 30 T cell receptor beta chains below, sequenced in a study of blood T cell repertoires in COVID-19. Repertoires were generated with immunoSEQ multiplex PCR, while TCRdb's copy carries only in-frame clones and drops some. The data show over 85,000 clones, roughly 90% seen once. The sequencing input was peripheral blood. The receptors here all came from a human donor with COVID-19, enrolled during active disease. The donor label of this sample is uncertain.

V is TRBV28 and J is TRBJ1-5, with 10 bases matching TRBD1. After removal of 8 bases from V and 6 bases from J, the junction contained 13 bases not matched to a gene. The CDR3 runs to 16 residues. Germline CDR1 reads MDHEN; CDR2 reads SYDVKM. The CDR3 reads CASGGPPGQGRQPQHF. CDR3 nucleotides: TGTGCCAGCGGGGGGCCGCCGGGACAGGGGCGTCAGCCCCAGCATTTT.

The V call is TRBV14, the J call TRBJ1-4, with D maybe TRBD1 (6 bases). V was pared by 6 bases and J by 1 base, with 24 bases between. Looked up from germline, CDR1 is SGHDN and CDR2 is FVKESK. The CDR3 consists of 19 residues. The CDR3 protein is CASRSTSRTAPLTNEKLFF. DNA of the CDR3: TGTGCCAGCAGATCCACCAGTAGGACAGCTCCTTTAACTAATGAAAAACTGTTTTTT. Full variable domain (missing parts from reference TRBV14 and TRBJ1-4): EAGVTQFPSHSVIEKGQTVTLRCDPISGHDNLYWYRRVMGKEIKFLLHFVKESKQDESGMPNNRFLAERTGGTYSTLKVQPAELEDSGVYFCASRSTSRTAPLTNEKLFFGSGTQLSVL.

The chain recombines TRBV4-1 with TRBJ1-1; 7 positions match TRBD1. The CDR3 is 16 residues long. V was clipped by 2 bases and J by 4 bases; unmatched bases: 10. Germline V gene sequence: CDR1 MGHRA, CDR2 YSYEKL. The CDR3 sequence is CASSQIFGTATTEAFF. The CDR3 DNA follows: TGCGCCAGCAGCCAAATTTTTGGGACAGCGACCACTGAAGCTTTCTTT.

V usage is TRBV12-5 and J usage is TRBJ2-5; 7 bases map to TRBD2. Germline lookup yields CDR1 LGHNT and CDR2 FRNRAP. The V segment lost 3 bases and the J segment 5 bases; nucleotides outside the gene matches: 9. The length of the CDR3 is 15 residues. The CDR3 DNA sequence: TGTGCTAGTGGTTTCCGCGGGGGAGACGGGGAGACCCAGTACTTC. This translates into CASGFRGGDGETQYF.

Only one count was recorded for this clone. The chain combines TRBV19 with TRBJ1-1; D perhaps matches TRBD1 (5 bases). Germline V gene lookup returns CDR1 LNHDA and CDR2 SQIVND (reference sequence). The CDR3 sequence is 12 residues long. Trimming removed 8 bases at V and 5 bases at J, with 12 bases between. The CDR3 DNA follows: TGTGCCAGTTCGATAAGGGGTACTGAAGCTTTCTTT. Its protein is CASSIRGTEAFF.

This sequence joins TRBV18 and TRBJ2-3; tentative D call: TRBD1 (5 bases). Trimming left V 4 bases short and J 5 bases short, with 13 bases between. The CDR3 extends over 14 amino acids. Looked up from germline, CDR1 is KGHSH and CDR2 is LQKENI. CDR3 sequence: CASSQGQRGDTQYF. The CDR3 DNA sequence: TGTGCCAGCTCACAGGGGCAGCGAGGAGATACGCAGTATTTT.

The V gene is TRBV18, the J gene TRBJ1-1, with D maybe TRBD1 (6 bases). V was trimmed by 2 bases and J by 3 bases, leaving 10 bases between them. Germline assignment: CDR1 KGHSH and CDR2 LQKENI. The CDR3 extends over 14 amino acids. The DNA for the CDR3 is TGTGCCAGCTCACCAAGACAGGATTACACTGAAGCTTTCTTT. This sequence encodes CASSPRQDYTEAFF.

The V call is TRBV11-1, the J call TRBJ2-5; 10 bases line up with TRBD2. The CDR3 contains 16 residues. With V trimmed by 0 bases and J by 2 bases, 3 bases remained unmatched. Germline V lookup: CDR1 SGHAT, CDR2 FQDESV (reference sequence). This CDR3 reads CASSLAVAGGQETQYF. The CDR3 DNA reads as TGTGCCAGCAGCTTAGCGGTAGCGGGGGGTCAAGAGACCCAGTACTTC.

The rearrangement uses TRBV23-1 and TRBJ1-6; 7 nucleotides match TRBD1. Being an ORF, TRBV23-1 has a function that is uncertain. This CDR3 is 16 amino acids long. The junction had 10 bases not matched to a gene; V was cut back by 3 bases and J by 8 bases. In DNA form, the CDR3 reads TGCGCCAGCAGTCACGAGGGGGCCTTGTGGTATTCACCCCTCCACTTT. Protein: CASSHEGALWYSPLHF.

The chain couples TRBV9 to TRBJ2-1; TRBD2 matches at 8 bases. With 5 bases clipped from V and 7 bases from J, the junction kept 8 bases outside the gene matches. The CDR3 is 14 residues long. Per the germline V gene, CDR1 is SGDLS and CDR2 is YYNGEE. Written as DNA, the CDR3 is TGTGCCAGCAGTCGGAGGGGACTAGATAATGAGCAGTTCTTC. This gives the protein CASSRRGLDNEQFF.

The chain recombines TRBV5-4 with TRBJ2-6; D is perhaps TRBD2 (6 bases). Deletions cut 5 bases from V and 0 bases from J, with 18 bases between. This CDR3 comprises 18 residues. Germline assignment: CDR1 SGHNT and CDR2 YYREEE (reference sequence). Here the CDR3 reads CASSSEGQAPSGANVLTF. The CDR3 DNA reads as TGTGCCAGCAGTTCGGAGGGGCAGGCTCCCTCTGGGGCCAACGTCCTGACTTTC.

The CDR3 sequence: CASRDSSGANVLTF. CDR3 nucleotides: TGTGCCAGCAGGGACAGCTCTGGGGCCAACGTCCTGACTTTC. This sequence joins TRBV28 and TRBJ2-6, with a possible D match to TRBD1 (6 bases). The germline V and J ends were trimmed by 6 bases and 0 bases, with 6 bases remaining between them. The CDR3 has 14 residues. Germline values: CDR1 MDHEN, CDR2 SYDVKM.

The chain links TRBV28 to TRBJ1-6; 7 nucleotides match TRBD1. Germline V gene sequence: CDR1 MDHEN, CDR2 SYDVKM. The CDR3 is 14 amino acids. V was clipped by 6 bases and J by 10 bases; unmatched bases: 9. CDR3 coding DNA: TGTGCCAGCAGCTTACCCCACAGGGGCTCACCCCTCCACTTT. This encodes CASSLPHRGSPLHF.

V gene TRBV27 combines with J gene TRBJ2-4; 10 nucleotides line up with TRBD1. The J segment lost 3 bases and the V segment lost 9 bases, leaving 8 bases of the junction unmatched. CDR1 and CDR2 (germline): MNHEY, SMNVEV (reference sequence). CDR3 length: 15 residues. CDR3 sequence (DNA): TGTGCCAGTTCGGGACAGGGGAGAGACAAAAACATTCAGTACTTC. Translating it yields CASSGQGRDKNIQYF.

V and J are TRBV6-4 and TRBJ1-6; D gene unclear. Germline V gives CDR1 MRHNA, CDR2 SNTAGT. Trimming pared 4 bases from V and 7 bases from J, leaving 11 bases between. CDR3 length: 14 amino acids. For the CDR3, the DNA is TGTGCCAGCAGTGCCGACGGACTGAATTCACCCCTCCACTTT. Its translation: CASSADGLNSPLHF.

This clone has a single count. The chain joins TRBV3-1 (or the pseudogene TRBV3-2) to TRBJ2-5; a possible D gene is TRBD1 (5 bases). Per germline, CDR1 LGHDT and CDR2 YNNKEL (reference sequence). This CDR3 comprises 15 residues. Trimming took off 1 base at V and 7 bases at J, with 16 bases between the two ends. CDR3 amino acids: CASSQAPDRRGTQYF. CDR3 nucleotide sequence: TGTGCCAGCAGCCAAGCCCCGGATCGAAGGGGGACCCAGTACTTC.

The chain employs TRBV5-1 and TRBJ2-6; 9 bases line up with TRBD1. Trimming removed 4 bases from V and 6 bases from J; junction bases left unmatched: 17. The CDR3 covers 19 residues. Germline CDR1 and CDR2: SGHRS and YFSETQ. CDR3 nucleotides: TGCGCCAGCAGCCCGGACGGGACAGGGCCACATTTGGCGGCCAACGTCCTGACTTTC. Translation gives CASSPDGTGPHLAANVLTF.

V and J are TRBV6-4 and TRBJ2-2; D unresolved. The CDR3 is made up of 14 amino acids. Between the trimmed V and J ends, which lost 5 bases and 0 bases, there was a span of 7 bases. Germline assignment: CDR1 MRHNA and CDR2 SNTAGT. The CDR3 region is CASSTSTNTGELFF. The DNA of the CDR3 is TGTGCCAGCAGTACATCGACGAACACCGGGGAGCTGTTTTTT.

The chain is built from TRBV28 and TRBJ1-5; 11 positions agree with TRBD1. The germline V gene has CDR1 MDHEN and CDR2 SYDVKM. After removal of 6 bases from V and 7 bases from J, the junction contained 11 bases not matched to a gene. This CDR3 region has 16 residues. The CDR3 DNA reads TGTGCCAGCAGCCTCCTTCCGGGACAGGGGGGCCAGCCCCAGCATTTT. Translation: CASSLLPGQGGQPQHF.

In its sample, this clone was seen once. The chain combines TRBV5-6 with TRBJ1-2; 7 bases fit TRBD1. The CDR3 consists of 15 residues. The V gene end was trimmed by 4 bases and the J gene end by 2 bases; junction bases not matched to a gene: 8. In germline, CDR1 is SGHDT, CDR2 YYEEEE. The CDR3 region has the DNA TGTGCCAGCAGCATCCGACAGGGTTTGAACTATGGCTACACCTTC. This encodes CASSIRQGLNYGYTF.

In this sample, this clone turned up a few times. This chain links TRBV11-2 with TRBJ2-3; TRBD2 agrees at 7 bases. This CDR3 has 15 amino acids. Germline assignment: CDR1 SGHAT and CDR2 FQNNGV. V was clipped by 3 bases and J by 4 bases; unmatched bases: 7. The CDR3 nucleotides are TGTGCCAGCAGCTTGTGGGGGGGGAGCCCAGATACGCAGTATTTT. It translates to CASSLWGGSPDTQYF.

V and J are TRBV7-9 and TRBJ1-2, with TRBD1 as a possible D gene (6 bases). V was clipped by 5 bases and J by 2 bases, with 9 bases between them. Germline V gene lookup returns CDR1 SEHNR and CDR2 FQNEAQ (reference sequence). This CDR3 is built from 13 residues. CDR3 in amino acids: CASSGQLNYGYTF. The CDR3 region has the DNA TGTGCCAGCAGCGGACAGCTGAACTATGGCTACACCTTC.

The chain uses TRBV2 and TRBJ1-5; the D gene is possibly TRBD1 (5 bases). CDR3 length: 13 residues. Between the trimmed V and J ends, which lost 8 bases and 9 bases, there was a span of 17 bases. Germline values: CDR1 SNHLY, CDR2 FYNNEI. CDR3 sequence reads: CASFGSGGPPQHF. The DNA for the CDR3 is TGTGCCAGCTTTGGGAGCGGGGGACCGCCCCAGCATTTT.

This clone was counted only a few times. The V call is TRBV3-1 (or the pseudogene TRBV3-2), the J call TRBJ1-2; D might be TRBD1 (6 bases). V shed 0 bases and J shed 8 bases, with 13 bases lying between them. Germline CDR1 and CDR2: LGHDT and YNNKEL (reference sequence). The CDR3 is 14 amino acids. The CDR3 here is CASSQENYGQGYTF. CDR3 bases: TGTGCCAGCAGCCAAGAGAACTACGGACAGGGCTACACCTTC.

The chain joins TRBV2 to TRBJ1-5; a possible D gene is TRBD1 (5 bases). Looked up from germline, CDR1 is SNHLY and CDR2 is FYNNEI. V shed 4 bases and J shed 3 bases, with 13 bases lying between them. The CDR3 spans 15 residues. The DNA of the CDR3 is TGTGCCAGCAGTGCGGGCAGGGTACCCAATCAGCCCCAGCATTTT. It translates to CASSAGRVPNQPQHF. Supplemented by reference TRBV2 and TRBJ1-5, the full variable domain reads EPEVTQTPSHQVTQMGQEVILRCVPISNHLYFYWYRQILGQKVEFLVSFYNNEISEKSEIFDDQFSVERPDGSNFTLKIRSTKLEDSAMYFCASSAGRVPNQPQHFGDGTRLSIL.

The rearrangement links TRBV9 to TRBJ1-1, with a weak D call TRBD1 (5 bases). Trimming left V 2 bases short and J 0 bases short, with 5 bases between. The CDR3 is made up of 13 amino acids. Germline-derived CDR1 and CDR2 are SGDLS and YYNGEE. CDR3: CASSVTVNTEAFF. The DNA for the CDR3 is TGTGCCAGCAGCGTGACAGTGAACACTGAAGCTTTCTTT.

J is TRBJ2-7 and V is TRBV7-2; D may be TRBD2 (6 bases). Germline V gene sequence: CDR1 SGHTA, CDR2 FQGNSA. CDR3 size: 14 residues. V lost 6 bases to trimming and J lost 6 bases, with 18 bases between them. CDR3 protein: CASSVNFRGSEQYF. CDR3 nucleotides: TGTGCCAGCAGTGTGAATTTTCGGGGGAGCGAGCAGTACTTC.

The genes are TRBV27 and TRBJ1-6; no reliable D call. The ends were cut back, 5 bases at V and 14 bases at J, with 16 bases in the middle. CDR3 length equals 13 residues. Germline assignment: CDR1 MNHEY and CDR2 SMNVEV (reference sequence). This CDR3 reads CASSRREIIALHF. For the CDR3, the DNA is TGTGCCAGCAGTCGCCGGGAGATAATCGCCCTCCACTTT.

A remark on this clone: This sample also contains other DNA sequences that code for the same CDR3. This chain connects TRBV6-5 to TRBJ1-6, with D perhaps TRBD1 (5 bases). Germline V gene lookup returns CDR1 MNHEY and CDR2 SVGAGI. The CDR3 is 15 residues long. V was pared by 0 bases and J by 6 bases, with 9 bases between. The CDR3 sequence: CASSYSADSNSPLHF. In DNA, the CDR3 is TGTGCCAGCAGTTACTCGGCAGACAGTAATTCACCCCTCCACTTT.

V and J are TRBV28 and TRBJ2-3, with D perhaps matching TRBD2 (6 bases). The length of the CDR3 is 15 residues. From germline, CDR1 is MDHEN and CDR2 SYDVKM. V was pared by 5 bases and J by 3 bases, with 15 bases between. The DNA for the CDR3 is TGTGCCAGCAGTCCCAGAGGTGGGAGGACAGATACGCAGTATTTT. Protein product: CASSPRGGRTDTQYF.